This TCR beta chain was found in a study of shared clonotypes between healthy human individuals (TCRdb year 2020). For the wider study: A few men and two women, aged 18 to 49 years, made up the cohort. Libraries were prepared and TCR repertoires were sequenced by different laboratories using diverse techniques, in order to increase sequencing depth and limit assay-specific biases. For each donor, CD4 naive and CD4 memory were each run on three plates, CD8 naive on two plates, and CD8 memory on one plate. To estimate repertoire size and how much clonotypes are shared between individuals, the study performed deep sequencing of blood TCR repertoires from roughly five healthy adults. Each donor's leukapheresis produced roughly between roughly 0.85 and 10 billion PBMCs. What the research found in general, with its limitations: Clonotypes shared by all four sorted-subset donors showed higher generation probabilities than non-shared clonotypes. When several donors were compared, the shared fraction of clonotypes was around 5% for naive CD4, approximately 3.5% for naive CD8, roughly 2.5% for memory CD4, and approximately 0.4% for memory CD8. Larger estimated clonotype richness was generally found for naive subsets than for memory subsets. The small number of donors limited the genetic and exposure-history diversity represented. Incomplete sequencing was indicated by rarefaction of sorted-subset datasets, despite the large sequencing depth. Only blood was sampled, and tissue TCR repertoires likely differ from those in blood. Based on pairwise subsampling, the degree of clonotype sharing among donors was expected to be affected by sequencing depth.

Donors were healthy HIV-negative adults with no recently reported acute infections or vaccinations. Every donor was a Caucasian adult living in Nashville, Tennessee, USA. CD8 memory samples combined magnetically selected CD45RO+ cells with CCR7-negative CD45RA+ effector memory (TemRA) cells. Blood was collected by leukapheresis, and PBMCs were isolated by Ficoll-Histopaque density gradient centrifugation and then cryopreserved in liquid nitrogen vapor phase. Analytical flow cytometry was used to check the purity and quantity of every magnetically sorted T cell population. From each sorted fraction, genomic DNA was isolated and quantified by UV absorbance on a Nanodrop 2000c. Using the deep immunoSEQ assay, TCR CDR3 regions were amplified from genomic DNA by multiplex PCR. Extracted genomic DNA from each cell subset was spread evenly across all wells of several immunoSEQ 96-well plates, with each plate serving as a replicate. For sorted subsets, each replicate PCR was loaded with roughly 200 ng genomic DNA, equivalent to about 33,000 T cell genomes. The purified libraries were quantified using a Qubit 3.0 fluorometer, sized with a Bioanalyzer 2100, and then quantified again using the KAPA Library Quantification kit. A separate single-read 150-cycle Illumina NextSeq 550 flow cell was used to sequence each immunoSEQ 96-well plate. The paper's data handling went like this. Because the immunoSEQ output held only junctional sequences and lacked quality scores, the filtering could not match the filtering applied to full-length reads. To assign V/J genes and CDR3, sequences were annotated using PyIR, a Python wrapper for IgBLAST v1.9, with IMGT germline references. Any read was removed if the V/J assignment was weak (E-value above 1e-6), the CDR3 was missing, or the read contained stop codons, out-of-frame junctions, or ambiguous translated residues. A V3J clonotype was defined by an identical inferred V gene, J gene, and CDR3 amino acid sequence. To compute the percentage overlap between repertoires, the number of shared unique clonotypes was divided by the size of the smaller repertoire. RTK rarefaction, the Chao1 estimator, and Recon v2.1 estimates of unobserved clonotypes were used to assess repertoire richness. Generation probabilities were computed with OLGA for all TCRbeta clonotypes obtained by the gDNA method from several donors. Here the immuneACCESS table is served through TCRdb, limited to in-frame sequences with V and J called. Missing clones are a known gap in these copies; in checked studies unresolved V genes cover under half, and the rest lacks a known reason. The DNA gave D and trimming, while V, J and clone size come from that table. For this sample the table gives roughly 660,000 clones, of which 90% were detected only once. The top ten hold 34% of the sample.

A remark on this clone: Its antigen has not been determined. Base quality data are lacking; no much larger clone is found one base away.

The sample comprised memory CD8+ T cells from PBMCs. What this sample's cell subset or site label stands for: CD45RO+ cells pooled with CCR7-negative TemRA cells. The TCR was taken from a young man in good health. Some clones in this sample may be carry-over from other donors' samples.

The DNA reads as follows: TGTGCCAGCAGCCAAATCATTAATGAGCAGTTCTTC. This yields the protein CASSQIINEQFF. This receptor chain uses TRBV7-2 and TRBJ2-1; the D gene cannot be named for sure. CDR1 and CDR2 (SGHTA, FQGNSA) derive from the germline V gene. V drops 5 bases and J drops 7 bases, leaving 9 bases in between. From its cysteine to its phenylalanine, the CDR3 spans 12 amino acids. The sequence is cut down to CDR3 DNA, 36 bases in frame from base 1.